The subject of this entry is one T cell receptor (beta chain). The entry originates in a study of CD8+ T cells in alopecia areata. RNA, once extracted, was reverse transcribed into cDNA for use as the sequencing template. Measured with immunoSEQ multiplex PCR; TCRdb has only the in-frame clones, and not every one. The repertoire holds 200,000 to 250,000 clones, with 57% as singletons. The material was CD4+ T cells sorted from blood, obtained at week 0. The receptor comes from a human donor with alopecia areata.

The CDR3 region has the DNA TGTGCCAGCAGCGTAGTAGGACAGGGTCCCGAGCAGTACTTC. Residues: CASSVVGQGPEQYF. The chain couples TRBV9 to TRBJ2-7, with TRBD1 matching over 8 bases. CDR1 SGDLS and CDR2 YYNGEE come from the germline V gene. The J segment lost 6 bases and the V segment lost 0 bases, leaving 5 bases of the junction unmatched. CDR3 size: 14 residues.